One TCR beta chain is described in this entry. What it binds is not known. These data originate in a study of T cell responses to AZD1222 COVID-19 vaccine. Study context: Both about-4-week and about-12-week second-dose recipients were combined. Study results and limitations: Repertoires were obtained only post-peak T cell response. Among spike-specific TCRs, nearly half reportedly target unmutated variant regions. The breadth and depth of Spike-specific TCRs increased once two AZD1222 doses had been given.

CDR1 is KGHSH, CDR2 LQKENI, per germline. CDR3 length: 16 amino acids. Trimming removed 4 bases from V and 8 bases from J; junction bases left unmatched: 10. The table came from immunoSEQ multiplex PCR; TCRdb's copy has only in-frame clones and leaves some out. The sample includes 120,000 or so clones, over 80% of them seen just once. This TCR was sampled from an adult in good health. Sequenced material: peripheral blood, taken on day 0 of AZD1222 vaccination. V usage is TRBV18 and J usage is TRBJ2-1, with 11 bases identical to TRBD2. CDR3 coding DNA: TGTGCCAGCTCACAGGGACTAGCGGACCTGAGCGATGAGCAGTTCTTC. Amino acid sequence: CASSQGLADLSDEQFF.